These T cell receptor beta chains were read from a single sample in a study of PD-1 blockade in classical Hodgkin lymphoma. Clones were read by immunoSEQ multiplex PCR, and TCRdb kept only the in-frame ones, dropping some. The data contain about 27,000 clones, approximately 80% of them singletons. The sequencing used CD4+ T cells from blood, collected at baseline. These TCRs come from a human donor with classical Hodgkin lymphoma. The CDR3 runs from the conserved cysteine through the conserved F or W. A D gene is named only where the DNA matches it firmly. Clone size is not always given. Where it is, it says once, few, many or a class for expanded clones.

cdr3_length clone_size d_call j_call v_call cdr3_nt cdr3_aa
13 few - TRBJ1-3 TRBV30 TGTGCCTGGAGCTCAGGGTACGGAAACACCATATATTTT CAWSSGYGNTIYF
16 - - TRBJ1-2 TRBV7-9 TGTGCCAGCAGCTGGGGAGGACAGTTCTTAAACTATGGCTACACCTTC CASSWGGQFLNYGYTF
14 - TRBD1 TRBJ2-1 TRBV19 TGTGCCAGTATAGGACAGGGGTTCGGAGATGAGCAGTTCTTC CASIGQGFGDEQFF
16 - TRBD1 TRBJ2-2 TRBV28 TGTGCCAGCAGGCTAGGACAGGGCCTGAACACCGGGGAGCTGTTTTTT CASRLGQGLNTGELFF
18 - TRBD2 TRBJ2-3 TRBV19 TGTGCCAGTAGTACCACGTACGGGGGGGTCACTAGCACAGATACGCAGTATTTT CASSTTYGGVTSTDTQYF
15 - - TRBJ2-7 TRBV18 TGTGCCAGCTCACTAACTCAGGGGCTTGGGAGCGAGCAGTACTTC CASSLTQGLGSEQYF
13 - - TRBJ2-7 TRBV7-9 TGTGCCAGCAGCTTATACAGGGAGAACGAGCAGTACTTC CASSLYRENEQYF
13 - TRBD1 TRBJ1-1 TRBV19 TGTGCCAGTAGTACGACAGGGCTGACTGAAGCTTTCTTT CASSTTGLTEAFF
14 few - TRBJ1-6 TRBV30 TGTGCCTGGAGTGCCGGAGAGGGGGGTTCACCCCTCCACTTT CAWSAGEGGSPLHF
15 - - TRBJ2-4 TRBV19 TGTGCCAGTAGCACCTCGGGGGGCGGGGAGCACATTCAGTACTTC CASSTSGGGEHIQYF
14 - - TRBJ2-7 TRBV6-1 TGTGCCAGCAGTGAATTGTTCAGCTCCTACGAGCAGTACTTC CASSELFSSYEQYF
11 - - TRBJ2-5 TRBV12-5 TGTGCTAGTGGTTTGAGGGAGACCCAGTACTTC CASGLRETQYF
15 few TRBD1 TRBJ2-5 TRBV15 TGTGCCACCAGCAGAGATGGACAGGGTGGGGAGACCCAGTACTTC CATSRDGQGGETQYF
16 - TRBD1 TRBJ2-5 TRBV6-5 TGTGCCAGCAGTTACTCGTGGGACAGGGGAGGAGAGACCCAGTACTTC CASSYSWDRGGETQYF
16 - TRBD2 TRBJ2-1 TRBV6-4 TGTGCCAGCAGTGTCATGGCTAGCGGGGGGTACAATGAGCAGTTCTTC CASSVMASGGYNEQFF
16 few - TRBJ2-2 TRBV4-1 TGCGCCAGCAGCCAAGATTTTGGGGTGAACACCGGGGAGCTGTTTTTT CASSQDFGVNTGELFF
14 - TRBD2 TRBJ2-7 TRBV7-2 TGTGCCAGCGGGGGATTACTAGCGGGGCGCGAGCAGTACTTC CASGGLLAGREQYF
13 - - TRBJ2-2 TRBV28 TGTGCCAGCAGTGCCTCAGTTGGCGGGGAGCTGTTTTTT CASSASVGGELFF
16 - TRBD2 TRBJ2-1 TRBV7-9 TGTGCCAGCAGACCACGCGGGGGGCCCTTCCACAATGAGCAGTTCTTC CASRPRGGPFHNEQFF
16 - - TRBJ1-1 TRBV30 TGTGCCTGGGGGACGTTGGCGGGACGGAGGAACACTGAAGCTTTCTTT CAWGTLAGRRNTEAFF
11 - - TRBJ1-1 TRBV5-6 TGTGCCAGCAGCTTGGAGGCCGAAGCTTTCTTT CASSLEAEAFF
12 - - TRBJ2-5 TRBV29-1 TGCAGCGTTACCTATAGTCGAGAGACCCAGTACTTC CSVTYSRETQYF
18 - TRBD2 TRBJ2-7 TRBV14 TGTGCCAGCAGCCAAGCCTCCAGGGCGGGGGTGCGGTTGTACGAGCAGTACTTC CASSQASRAGVRLYEQYF
16 - - TRBJ1-2 TRBV10-3 TGTGCCATCAGTGGATCCAAACGGGACGGGTACTATGGCTACACCTTC CAISGSKRDGYYGYTF
15 - - TRBJ1-5 TRBV19 TGTGCCAGTACCAATCGGTGGGGGAAAGATCAGCCCCAGCATTTT CASTNRWGKDQPQHF
17 - - TRBJ2-1 TRBV5-5 TGTGCCAGCAGCACCAACAGGGGCCGGGGGTCCTACAATGAGCAGTTCTTC CASSTNRGRGSYNEQFF
15 few - TRBJ1-5 TRBV19 TGTGCCAGTAGTGTGACAGACCTTAGCAATCAGCCCCAGCATTTT CASSVTDLSNQPQHF
15 - - TRBJ2-3 TRBV28 TGTGCCACCCAAACCACCGCAGTGGGCACAGATACGCAGTATTTT CATQTTAVGTDTQYF
15 - - TRBJ1-1 TRBV18 TGTGCCAGCTCACCTAGCGGACAGCAGAACACTGAAGCTTTCTTT CASSPSGQQNTEAFF
12 - - TRBJ1-3 TRBV25-1 TGTGCCAGCAGTGCGGGAGGAAACACCATATATTTT CASSAGGNTIYF
15 - - TRBJ1-2 TRBV7-2 TGTGCCAGCAGCTGGCGACCACTATCCCCGTATGGCTACACCTTC CASSWRPLSPYGYTF
17 - TRBD2 TRBJ2-3 TRBV2 TGTGCCAGCAGCAGAGAGATAGCGGGTCTTAGCACAGATACGCAGTATTTT CASSREIAGLSTDTQYF
15 - TRBD1 TRBJ2-5 TRBV30 TGTGCCTGGGGACAGGGAAGGGCGGGGAGAGAGACCCAGTACTTC CAWGQGRAGRETQYF
13 - - TRBJ2-1 TRBV5-6 TGTGCCAGCTCGGGTCCGGCCTACAATGAGCAGTTCTTC CASSGPAYNEQFF
18 - - TRBJ1-4 TRBV21-1 TGTGCCAGCAGCAAAGCGAGGGACAGGGATACACCTAATGAAAAACTGTTTTTT CASSKARDRDTPNEKLFF
12 - - TRBJ1-6 TRBV11-2 TGTGCCAGCAGCTTAGATAAGGCACCCCTCCACTTT CASSLDKAPLHF
15 - - TRBJ1-2 TRBV13 TGTGCCAGCAGCTTAAGTTTGGGCAGGGACTATGGCTACACCTTC CASSLSLGRDYGYTF
14 - - TRBJ1-5 TRBV5-8 TGTGCCAGCAGCCTCCCGACCGGCGGTCAGCCCCAGCATTTT CASSLPTGGQPQHF
11 - - TRBJ1-1 TRBV28 TGTGCCAGCAGTTTGGACGGCCGAGCTTTCTTT CASSLDGRAFF
16 - - TRBJ1-4 TRBV5-1 TGCGCCAGCAGCTTGGAAGGGCTATCCTCGAAGGAGAAACTGTTTTTT CASSLEGLSSKEKLFF